One and the same sample provided the 10 T cell receptor beta chains below, sequenced in a study of T cell responses to AZD1222 COVID-19 vaccine. Only in-frame clones appear in the TCRdb table, and some are missing; sequencing was by immunoSEQ multiplex PCR. The table lists roughly 100,000 clones, 70% to 90% of them singletons. Specimen: peripheral blood, collected on day 0 of AZD1222 vaccination. These receptor sequences come from an adult in good health.

J is TRBJ2-1 and V is TRBV12-5; no firm D call. Trimming took off 5 bases at V and 9 bases at J, with 8 bases between the two ends. The length of the CDR3 is 11 residues. The germline V gene has CDR1 LGHNT and CDR2 FRNRAP. The CDR3 DNA is TGTGCTAGTGGTCCTTTCCCTGAGCAGTTCTTC. It translates to CASGPFPEQFF.

This chain connects TRBV5-1 to TRBJ1-6; tentatively, D is TRBD1 (6 bases). The CDR3 is made up of 14 amino acids. The germline gives CDR1 SGHRS, CDR2 YFSETQ. Trimming took off 0 bases at V and 9 bases at J, with 10 bases between the two ends. The CDR3 DNA follows: TGCGCCAGCAGCTTGGCAGGGGTGGTTTCACCCCTCCACTTT. This codes for CASSLAGVVSPLHF.

V usage is TRBV11-3 and J usage is TRBJ1-1; D is undetermined. The germline V gene encodes CDR1 SGHNT and CDR2 YENEEA. Trimming cost V 3 bases and J 2 bases, with 7 bases left between them. This CDR3 region has 13 residues. The CDR3 sequence is CASSFDTNTEAFF. DNA of the CDR3: TGTGCCAGCAGCTTCGACACCAACACTGAAGCTTTCTTT.

J is TRBJ2-7 and V is TRBV10-2; a possible D gene is TRBD2 (6 bases). Germline CDR1 reads WSHSY; CDR2 reads SAAADI. Trimming took off 3 bases at V and 3 bases at J, with 9 bases between the two ends. This CDR3 is 13 amino acids long. The DNA of the CDR3 is TGCGCCAGCAGTGAAAACGGGGGCTACGAGCAGTACTTC. The encoded protein is CASSENGGYEQYF.

The V gene is TRBV6-5, the J gene TRBJ1-3; TRBD1 aligns across 7 bases. CDR1 is MNHEY, CDR2 SVGAGI, per germline. After removal of 6 bases from V and 4 bases from J, the junction contained 6 bases not matched to a gene. CDR3 length: 14 residues. The CDR3 DNA reads TGTGCCAGCAGACCAGGGGGGGGAGGAAACACCATATATTTT. As protein: CASRPGGGGNTIYF.

A few counts support this clone. The CDR3: CASSTSLDPSSGNTIYF. CDR3 sequence (DNA): TGTGCCAGCAGCACCAGCCTGGACCCTTCCTCTGGAAACACCATATATTTT. V usage is TRBV7-6 and J usage is TRBJ1-3; D gene ambiguous. V lost 5 bases and J lost 0, with 17 bases in between. This CDR3 region has 17 residues. Germline V gene sequence: CDR1 SGHVS, CDR2 FNYEAQ.

The V call is TRBV7-6, the J call TRBJ2-3; the D is unclear. Trimming pared 0 bases from V and 5 bases from J, leaving 0 bases between. Germline V CDR1 and CDR2: SGHVS, FNYEAQ. This CDR3 spans 11 amino acids. CDR3 DNA: TGTGCCAGCAGCTTAGCAGATACGCAGTATTTT. Translated: CASSLADTQYF.

The chain is built from TRBV27 and TRBJ1-4, with D possibly matching TRBD1 (5 bases). With 4 bases removed from V and 8 bases from J, the gap between germline ends came to 14 bases. The CDR3 has 14 residues. Germline V lookup: CDR1 MNHEY, CDR2 SMNVEV (reference sequence). The CDR3 region has the DNA TGTGCCAGCAGTTACGGGGGTAGGGGAGAAAAACTGTTTTTT. Amino acids: CASSYGGRGEKLFF. The whole variable domain, remainder taken from reference TRBV27 and TRBJ1-4, is EAQVTQNPRYLITVTGKKLTVTCSQNMNHEYMSWYRQDPGLGLRQIYYSMNVEVTDKGDVPEGYKVSRKEKRNFPLILESPSPNQTSLYFCASSYGGRGEKLFFGSGTQLSVL.

The count of this clone is one. This rearrangement joins TRBV3-1 (or the pseudogene TRBV3-2) to TRBJ2-1, with 11 bases fitting TRBD2. The V gene end was trimmed by 2 bases and the J gene end by 8 bases; junction bases not matched to a gene: 5. The CDR3 totals 15 residues. CDR1 is LGHDT and CDR2 is YNNKEL in the germline V gene (reference sequence). The CDR3, as DNA: TGTGCCAGCAGCCAAAATAGCGGGGGGGCGGATGAGCAGTTCTTC. Its translation is CASSQNSGGADEQFF.

This chain uses TRBV29-1 with TRBJ1-3; D gene ambiguous. The CDR3 is 17 amino acids. Germline V CDR1 and CDR2: SQVTM, ANQGSEA. Trimming stripped 0 bases from V and 0 bases from J, with 15 bases between. The chain's CDR3 is CSVEERVAGNSGNTIYF. The DNA for the CDR3 is TGCAGCGTTGAAGAAAGGGTAGCGGGAAACTCTGGAAACACCATATATTTT.